Only a few counts were recorded for the clone carrying this T cell receptor beta chain. Antigen: not known. This specimen belongs to a study of cytotoxic CD8 clonotypes in ibrutinib-treated CLL. Findings of the study overall: T-cell clonality at baseline went above that of age-matched healthy donors and rose and fell with circulating CD8+ T-cell counts. Clonality was higher at ibrutinib response and returned toward baseline at progression.

V lost 6 bases to trimming and J lost 5 bases; unmatched junction nucleotides: 7. The CDR3 totals 15 residues. Germline V lookup: CDR1 MDHEN, CDR2 SYDVKM. Here immunoSEQ multiplex PCR was the method, and the copy in TCRdb shows in-frame clones only, minus some. The sample comprises some 130,000 clones, roughly 88% of which are singletons, and 2% to 2.5% rests with the top ten. The receptor was isolated from a human donor with chronic lymphocytic leukemia. The chain carries TRBV28 and TRBJ2-2; TRBD1 matches 9 bases. The sequences come from PBMCs, collected after 24 months of ibrutinib treatment. CDR3 in amino acids: CASRETGGRTGELFF. As DNA, the CDR3 is TGTGCCAGCAGGGAAACAGGGGGCCGAACCGGGGAGCTGTTTTTT.